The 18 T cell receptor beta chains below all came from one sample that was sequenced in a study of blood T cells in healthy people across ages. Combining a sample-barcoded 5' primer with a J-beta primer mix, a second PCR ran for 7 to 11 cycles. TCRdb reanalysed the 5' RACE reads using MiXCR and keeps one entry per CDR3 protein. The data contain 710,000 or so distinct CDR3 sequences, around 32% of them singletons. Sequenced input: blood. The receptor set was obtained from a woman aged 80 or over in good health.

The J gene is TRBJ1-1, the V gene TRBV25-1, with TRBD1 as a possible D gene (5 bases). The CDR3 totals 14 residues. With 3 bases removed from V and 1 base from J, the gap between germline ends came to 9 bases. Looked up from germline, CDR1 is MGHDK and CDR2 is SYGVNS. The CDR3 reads CASSDFGGNTEAFF. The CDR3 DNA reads TGTGCCAGCAGTGATTTTGGGGGGAACACTGAAGCTTTCTTT. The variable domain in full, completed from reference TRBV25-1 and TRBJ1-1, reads EADIYQTPRYLVIGTGKKITLECSQTMGHDKMYWYQQDPGMELHLIHYSYGVNSTEKGDLSSESTVSRIRTEHFPLTLESARPSHTSQYLCASSDFGGNTEAFFGQGTRLTVV.

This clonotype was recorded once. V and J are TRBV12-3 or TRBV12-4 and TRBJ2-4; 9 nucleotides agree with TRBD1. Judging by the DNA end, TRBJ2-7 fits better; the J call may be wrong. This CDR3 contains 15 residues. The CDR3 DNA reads TGTGCCAGCAGTTTTCCGGGACAGGGCACATACGAGCAGTACTTC. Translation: CASSFPGQGTYEQYF.

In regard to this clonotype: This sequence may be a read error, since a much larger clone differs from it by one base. For the CDR3, the DNA is TGTGCCAGCAGCCAGACGGAACGGCCCGTGGAGACCCAGTACTTC. It codes for CASSQTERPVETQYF. The chain employs TRBV28 and TRBJ2-5; unclear D gene. The germline CDR1 and CDR2 sequences are MDHEN and SYDVKM. The CDR3 sequence is 15 residues long. V lost 6 bases and J lost 5, with 19 bases in between.

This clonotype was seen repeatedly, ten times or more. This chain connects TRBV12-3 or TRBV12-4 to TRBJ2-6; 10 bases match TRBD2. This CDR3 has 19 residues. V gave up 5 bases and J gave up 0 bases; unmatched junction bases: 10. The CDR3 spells CASSPRVWTSGSGANVLTF. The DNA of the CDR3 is TGTGCCAGCAGTCCGCGAGTGTGGACTAGCGGCTCTGGGGCCAACGTCCTGACTTTC.

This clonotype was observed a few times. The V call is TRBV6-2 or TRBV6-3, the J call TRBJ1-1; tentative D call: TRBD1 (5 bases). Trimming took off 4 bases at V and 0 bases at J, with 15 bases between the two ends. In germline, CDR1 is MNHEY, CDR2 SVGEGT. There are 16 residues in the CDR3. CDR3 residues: CASSSGRAHMNTEAFF. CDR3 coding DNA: TGTGCCAGCAGTTCGGGCAGGGCCCACATGAACACTGAAGCTTTCTTT.

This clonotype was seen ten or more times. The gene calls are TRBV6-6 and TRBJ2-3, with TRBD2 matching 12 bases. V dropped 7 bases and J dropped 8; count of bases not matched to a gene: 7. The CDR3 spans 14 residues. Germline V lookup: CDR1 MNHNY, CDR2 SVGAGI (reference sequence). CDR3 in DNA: TGTGCCAGCAAGACTAGCGGGGGTGGTGGTACGCAGTATTTT. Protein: CASKTSGGGGTQYF.

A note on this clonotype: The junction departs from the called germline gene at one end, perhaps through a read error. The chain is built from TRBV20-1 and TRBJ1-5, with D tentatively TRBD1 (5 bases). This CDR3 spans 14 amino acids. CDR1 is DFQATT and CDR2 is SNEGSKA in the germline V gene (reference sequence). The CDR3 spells CSARDPRGDQPQHF. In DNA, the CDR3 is TGCAGCGCTAGAGATCCGAGGGGCGATCAGCCCCAGCATTTT.

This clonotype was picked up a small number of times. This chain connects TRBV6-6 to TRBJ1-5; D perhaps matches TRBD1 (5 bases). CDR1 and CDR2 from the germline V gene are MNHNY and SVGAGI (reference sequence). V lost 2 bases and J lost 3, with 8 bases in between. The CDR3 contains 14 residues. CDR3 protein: CASSYDGANQPQHF. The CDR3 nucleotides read TGTGCCAGCAGTTACGATGGGGCCAATCAGCCCCAGCATTTT.

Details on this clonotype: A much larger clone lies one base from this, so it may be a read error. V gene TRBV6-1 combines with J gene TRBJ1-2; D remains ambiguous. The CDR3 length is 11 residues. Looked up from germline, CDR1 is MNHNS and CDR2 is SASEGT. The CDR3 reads CASREEYGYTF. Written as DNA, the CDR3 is TGTGCCAGCAGGGAAGAGTATGGCTACACCTTC.

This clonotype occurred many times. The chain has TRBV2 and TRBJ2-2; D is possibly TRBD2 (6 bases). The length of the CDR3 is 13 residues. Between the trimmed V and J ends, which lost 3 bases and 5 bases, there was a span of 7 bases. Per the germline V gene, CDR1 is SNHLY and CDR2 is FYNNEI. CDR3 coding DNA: TGTGCCAGCAGTGACCGGGGGACCGGGGAGCTGTTTTTT. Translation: CASSDRGTGELFF.

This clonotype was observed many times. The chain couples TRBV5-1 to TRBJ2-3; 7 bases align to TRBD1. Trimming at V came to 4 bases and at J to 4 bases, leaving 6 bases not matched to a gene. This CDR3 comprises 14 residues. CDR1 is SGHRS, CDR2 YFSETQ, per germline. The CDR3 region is CASSPQGSSDTQYF. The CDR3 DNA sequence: TGCGCCAGCAGCCCACAGGGGTCGTCAGATACGCAGTATTTT. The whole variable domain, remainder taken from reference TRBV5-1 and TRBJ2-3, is KAGVTQTPRYLIKTRGQQVTLSCSPISGHRSVSWYQQTPGQGLQFLFEYFSETQRNKGNFPGRFSGRQFSNSRSEMNVSTLELGDSALYLCASSPQGSSDTQYFGPGTRLTVL.

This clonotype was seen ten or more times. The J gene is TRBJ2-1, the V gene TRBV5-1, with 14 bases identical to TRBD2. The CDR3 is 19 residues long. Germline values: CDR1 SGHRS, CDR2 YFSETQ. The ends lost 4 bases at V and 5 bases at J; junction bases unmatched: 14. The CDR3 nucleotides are TGCGCCAGCAGCAAAGGACTAGCGGGGGGCTCCCGGGAGAACAATGAGCAGTTCTTC. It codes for CASSKGLAGGSRENNEQFF.

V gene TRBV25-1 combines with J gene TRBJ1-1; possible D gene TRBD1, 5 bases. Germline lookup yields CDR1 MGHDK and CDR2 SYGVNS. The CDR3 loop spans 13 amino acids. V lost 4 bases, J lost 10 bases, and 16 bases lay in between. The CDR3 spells CASSVRDGGGAFF. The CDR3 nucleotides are TGTGCCAGCAGTGTTCGGGACGGCGGGGGAGCTTTCTTT. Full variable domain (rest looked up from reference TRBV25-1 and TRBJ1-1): EADIYQTPRYLVIGTGKKITLECSQTMGHDKMYWYQQDPGMELHLIHYSYGVNSTEKGDLSSESTVSRIRTEHFPLTLESARPSHTSQYLCASSVRDGGGAFFGQGTRLTVV.

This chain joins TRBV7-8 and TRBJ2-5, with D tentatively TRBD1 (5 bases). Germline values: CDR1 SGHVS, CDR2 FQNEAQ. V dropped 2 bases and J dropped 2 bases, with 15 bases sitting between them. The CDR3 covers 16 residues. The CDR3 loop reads CASSLQTGRAQETQYF. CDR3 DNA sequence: TGTGCCAGCAGCTTACAAACGGGCAGGGCACAAGAGACCCAGTACTTC.

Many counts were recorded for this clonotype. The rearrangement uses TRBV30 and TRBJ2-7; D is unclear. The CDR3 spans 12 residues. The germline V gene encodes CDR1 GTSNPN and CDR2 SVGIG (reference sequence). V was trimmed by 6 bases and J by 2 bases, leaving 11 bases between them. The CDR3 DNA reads TGTGCCTGCAGTTCAATCACCTACGAGCAGTACTTC. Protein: CACSSITYEQYF.

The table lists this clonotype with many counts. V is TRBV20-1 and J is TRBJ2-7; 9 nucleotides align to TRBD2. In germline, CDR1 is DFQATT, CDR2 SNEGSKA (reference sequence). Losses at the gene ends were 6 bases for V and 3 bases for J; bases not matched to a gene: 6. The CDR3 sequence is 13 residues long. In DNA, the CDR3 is TGCAGTGCGCCTATAGCGGGGGTCTACGAGCAGTACTTC. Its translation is CSAPIAGVYEQYF.

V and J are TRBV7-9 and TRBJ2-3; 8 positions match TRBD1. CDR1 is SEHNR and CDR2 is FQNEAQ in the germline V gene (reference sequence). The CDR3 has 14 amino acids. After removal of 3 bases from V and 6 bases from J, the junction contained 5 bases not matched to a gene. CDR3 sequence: CASSFGQGEDTQYF. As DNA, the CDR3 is TGTGCCAGCAGCTTCGGACAGGGTGAGGATACGCAGTATTTT.

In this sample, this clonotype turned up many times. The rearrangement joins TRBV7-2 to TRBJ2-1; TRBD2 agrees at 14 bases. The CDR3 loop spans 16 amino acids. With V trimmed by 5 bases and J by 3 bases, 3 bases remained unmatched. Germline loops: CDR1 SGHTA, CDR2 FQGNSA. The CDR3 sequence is CASSHGLAGGYNEQFF. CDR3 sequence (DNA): TGTGCCAGCAGCCACGGACTAGCGGGGGGCTACAATGAGCAGTTCTTC. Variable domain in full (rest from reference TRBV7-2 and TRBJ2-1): GAGVSQSPSNKVTEKGKDVELRCDPISGHTALYWYRQSLGQGLEFLIYFQGNSAPDKSGLPSDRFSAERTGGSVSTLTIQRTQQEDSAVYLCASSHGLAGGYNEQFFGPGTRLTVL.